This TCR beta chain was retrieved from a study of blood T cell repertoires in COVID-19. Study in general: Both acute and convalescent COVID-19 samples were obtained from the United States, Italy and Spain. PBMCs, B-cell-depleted T cells, or T cells provided the cDNA or gDNA that made up the material.

The table came from immunoSEQ multiplex PCR; TCRdb's copy has only in-frame clones and leaves some out. This table has about 55,000 clones, roughly 82% appearing once. The V segment lost 3 bases and the J segment 0 bases; nucleotides outside the gene matches: 7. This CDR3 spans 17 amino acids. CDR1 is MDHEN and CDR2 is SYDVKM in the germline V gene. The sample comprised peripheral blood. The rearrangement uses TRBV28 and TRBJ2-7; 11 nucleotides align to TRBD2. This clonotype originated in a woman of 80 years or more with acute or convalescent COVID-19. CDR3 in DNA: TGTGCCAGCAGTTTTGTACTAGCGGGGGCATACTCCTACGAGCAGTACTTC. Its protein product is CASSFVLAGAYSYEQYF.